This TCR beta chain was obtained from a study of Ad26.COV2.S vaccination and SARS-CoV-2 variants. Assay used: immunoSEQ multiplex PCR; TCRdb lists only in-frame clones, some missing. The data hold some 350,000 clones, with 90% to 95% observed a single time. Trimming shortened V by 3 bases and J by 1 base, and 13 bases separated the two germline ends. CDR3 length: 15 amino acids. The germline CDR1 and CDR2 sequences are SEHNR and FQNEAQ (reference sequence). The material sequenced was peripheral blood, taken after recovery from COVID-19. This rearrangement joins TRBV7-9 to TRBJ2-7; D possibly corresponds to TRBD2 (6 bases). The sequence came from a human donor who had recovered from COVID-19. The CDR3 DNA follows: TGTGCCAGCAGCTTGGGGGACTCATCGTCCTACGAGCAGTACTTC. The encoded protein is CASSLGDSSSYEQYF.